These 21 T cell receptor beta chains came from one sample sequenced in a study of T-cell memory formation after mild COVID-19. MiXCR, applied by TCRdb to the 5' RACE reads, yields one record per CDR3 protein. The table includes fewer than 250,000 distinct CDR3 sequences, roughly a tenth detected once. Sequenced sample: PBMCs or a T cell subset sorted from them (not recorded which). These receptors came from a young man who had mild COVID-19 (a few samples of this study predate the infection). Cell type and time point are not known.

A note on this clonotype: This is likely a read error, given that the CDR3 carries no conserved phenylalanine or tryptophan at its end. This sequence joins TRBV5-1 and TRBJ1-6, with D hard to call. The CDR3 runs to 14 residues. V was clipped by 0 bases and J by 8 bases, with 9 bases between them. Germline V gene lookup returns CDR1 SGHRS and CDR2 YFSETQ. The CDR3 DNA reads as TGCGCCAGCAGCTTGGTGGGGAAAGATTCACCCCTCCACATT. Protein product: CASSLVGKDSPLHI.

The V and J genes are TRBV7-3 and TRBJ2-5; 8 bases match TRBD2. V shed 5 bases, J shed 4 bases, and the junction held 9 bases outside the gene matches. Per germline, CDR1 SGHTA and CDR2 FQGTGA. The CDR3 loop spans 15 amino acids. The CDR3 DNA reads as TGTGCCAGCAGCACCGGACTAGCAGAGGGAGAGACCCAGTACTTC. Its protein is CASSTGLAEGETQYF.

The CDR3 bases are TGTGCCAGCAGCTCGCTAGCGGGCCCGAAGTATTTT. Amino acids: CASSSLAGPKYF. This sequence joins TRBV7-3 and TRBJ2-3; 8 nucleotides match TRBD2. The length of the CDR3 is 12 residues. Germline CDR1 and CDR2: SGHTA and FQGTGA. V shed 4 bases and J 13 bases; nucleotides not matched to a gene: 7.

This clonotype was detected only a few times. The chain recombines TRBV5-1 with TRBJ1-3; D remains unclear. Germline CDR1 reads SGHRS; CDR2 reads YFSETQ. CDR3 length: 13 amino acids. Trimming stripped 7 bases from V and 0 bases from J, with 8 bases between. The CDR3 DNA sequence: TGCGCCAGCGCCACGGACTCTGGAAACACCATATATTTT. Translating gives CASATDSGNTIYF.

By frequency in the sample, this clonotype is medium-sized. The V call is TRBV4-3, the J call TRBJ1-5; 7 bases align to TRBD1. The CDR3 covers 16 residues. CDR1 and CDR2 (germline): LGHNA, YSLEER. Unmatched junction bases numbered 10, after V lost 2 bases and J lost 6 bases. Here the CDR3 DNA reads TGCGCCAGCAGCCAAAATGGTGAGGGGGCGAGTCAGCCCCAGCATTTT. Translation: CASSQNGEGASQPQHF.

This clonotype was counted many times. This chain links TRBV20-1 with TRBJ1-2, with a possible D match to TRBD1 (5 bases). The V gene's germline CDR1 is DFQATT and CDR2 SNEGSKA (reference sequence). This CDR3 has 13 residues. V lost 3 bases and J lost 5, with 13 bases in between. The CDR3 loop reads CSASYGGEYGYTF. For the CDR3, the DNA is TGCAGTGCTAGTTATGGGGGGGAATATGGCTACACCTTC.

This clonotype came up a few times. CDR3 protein: CASSYTSPGQLSSGNTIYF. CDR3 nucleotides: TGTGCCAGCAGTTACACTTCGCCGGGACAGCTTAGCTCTGGAAACACCATATATTTT. This chain uses TRBV6-5 with TRBJ1-3; 7 bases match TRBD1. The CDR3 runs to 19 residues. Germline CDR1 is MNHEY and CDR2 is SVGAGI. The V segment lost 2 bases and the J segment 0 bases; nucleotides outside the gene matches: 13.

The chain couples TRBV5-1 to TRBJ2-3; 8 bases align to TRBD2. Germline CDR1 and CDR2: SGHRS and YFSETQ. With 7 bases clipped from V and 2 bases from J, the junction kept 12 bases outside the gene matches. The CDR3 consists of 16 residues. CDR3 amino acids: CASGKRGGPDTDTQYF. DNA for the CDR3: TGCGCCAGCGGAAAACGGGGGGGCCCTGACACAGATACGCAGTATTTT.

This clonotype showed up many times. J is TRBJ1-4 and V is TRBV7-8, with D perhaps matching TRBD1 (5 bases). Germline-derived CDR1 and CDR2 are SGHVS and FQNEAQ. V was trimmed by 5 bases and J by 6 bases, leaving 13 bases between them. The CDR3 consists of 14 residues. This chain's CDR3 is CASSQGSGYEKLFF. The CDR3 DNA follows: TGTGCCAGCAGCCAGGGCTCGGGATATGAAAAACTGTTTTTT.

This clonotype was seen a few times. V and J are TRBV5-6 and TRBJ1-5; 7 nucleotides line up with TRBD1. Germline V gene sequence: CDR1 SGHDT, CDR2 YYEEEE. The CDR3 is made up of 14 amino acids. V lost 5 bases and J lost 5; bases outside the gene matches: 7. The CDR3 here is CASSLTGADQPQHF. The DNA of the CDR3 is TGTGCCAGCAGTCTCACAGGGGCGGATCAGCCCCAGCATTTT. The full variable domain, with the rest looked up from reference TRBV5-6 and TRBJ1-5, is DAGVTQSPTHLIKTRGQQVTLRCSPKSGHDTVSWYQQALGQGPQFIFQYYEEEERQRGNFPDRFSGHQFPNYSSELNVNALLLGDSALYLCASSLTGADQPQHFGDGTRLSIL.

This clonotype was counted many times. The DNA of the CDR3 is TGCGCCAGCAGCCAAGGTGGTGCCCGACAGCGGAGCACCGGGGAGCTGTTTTTT. This codes for CASSQGGARQRSTGELFF. The chain combines TRBV4-1 with TRBJ2-2; the D gene could be TRBD1 or TRBD2 (5 bases each). The CDR3 is made up of 18 amino acids. The germline CDR1 and CDR2 sequences are MGHRA and YSYEKL. Trimming stripped 1 base from V and 4 bases from J, with 19 bases between.

This clonotype was detected only a few times. V gene TRBV9 combines with J gene TRBJ1-2; 9 bases agree with TRBD1. This CDR3 is built from 16 residues. CDR1 SGDLS and CDR2 YYNGEE come from the germline V gene. V trimming: 0 bases; J trimming: 5 bases; junction bases outside the gene matches: 8. The CDR3 spells CASSVGGTGSKYGYTF. The CDR3 region has the DNA TGTGCCAGCAGCGTAGGGGGGACAGGGTCGAAGTATGGCTACACCTTC.

In this sample, this clonotype turned up many times. This chain joins TRBV5-4 and TRBJ1-1; possible D gene TRBD1, 5 bases. Germline V gene lookup returns CDR1 SGHNT and CDR2 YYREEE (reference sequence). V was shortened by 0 bases and J by 1 base, with 7 bases between the two germline ends. The CDR3 is made up of 14 amino acids. This CDR3 is CASSLGQQNTEAFF. The CDR3 coding sequence is TGTGCCAGCAGCTTGGGACAGCAGAACACTGAAGCTTTCTTT.

In this sample, this clonotype turned up many times. This chain links TRBV7-6 with TRBJ2-3, with 8 bases fitting TRBD2. The V segment lost 5 bases and the J segment 5 bases; nucleotides outside the gene matches: 15. Germline V CDR1 and CDR2: SGHVS, FNYEAQ. The CDR3 loop spans 17 amino acids. CDR3 region: CASSAEGFGGAGDTQYF. CDR3 coding DNA: TGTGCCAGCAGCGCAGAGGGTTTCGGGGGGGCTGGAGATACGCAGTATTTT.

This clonotype was counted only a few times. The chain is built from TRBV5-4 and TRBJ2-1; perhaps TRBD1 as D (8 bases). The CDR3 totals 13 residues. Per germline, CDR1 SGHNT and CDR2 YYREEE (reference sequence). Trimming removed 5 bases at V and 8 bases at J, with 14 bases between. CDR3 region: CASRQGEGHEQFF. The CDR3 DNA follows: TGTGCCAGCAGACAGGGGGAGGGTCATGAGCAGTTCTTC.

This clonotype was detected only a few times. This chain uses TRBV5-1 with TRBJ1-4; tentatively, D is TRBD1 (5 bases). In germline, CDR1 is SGHRS, CDR2 YFSETQ. V lost 0 bases and J 3 bases, leaving 15 bases between the germline ends. CDR3 length equals 17 residues. The CDR3 is CASSLVLSQGANEKLFF. CDR3 nucleotide sequence: TGCGCCAGCAGCTTGGTTCTGTCGCAGGGAGCTAATGAAAAACTGTTTTTT.

CDR3 amino acids: CASSMGTSSYNEQFF. The CDR3 nucleotides are TGCGCCAGCAGTATGGGGACTAGCTCCTACAATGAGCAGTTCTTC. V usage is TRBV10-1 and J usage is TRBJ2-1; 8 bases map to TRBD2. The CDR3 loop spans 15 amino acids. The V and J ends lost 5 bases and 0 bases, in that order; junction bases with no gene match: 3. Germline V CDR1 and CDR2: WNHNN, SYGVQD (reference sequence).

There are a few counts of this clonotype. V usage is TRBV18 and J usage is TRBJ2-3; no firm D call. Germline lookup yields CDR1 KGHSH and CDR2 LQKENI. This CDR3 comprises 14 residues. The ends were cut back, 3 bases at V and 6 bases at J, with 13 bases in the middle. The CDR3 reads CASSPAPMPDTQYF. The CDR3 nucleotides are TGTGCCAGCTCACCGGCACCAATGCCGGATACGCAGTATTTT.

This clonotype was recorded a few times. The genes are TRBV3-1 and TRBJ2-3; weak D call: TRBD2 (6 bases). This CDR3 comprises 17 residues. Germline values: CDR1 LGHDT, CDR2 YNNKEL (reference sequence). Trimming took off 1 base at V and 3 bases at J, with 17 bases between the two ends. Here the CDR3 DNA reads TGTGCCAGCAGCCAAGTTGCCGGACCGGGGGTAACAGATACGCAGTATTTT. This encodes CASSQVAGPGVTDTQYF.

This clonotype was seen repeatedly, ten times or more. This chain connects TRBV12-3 or TRBV12-4 to TRBJ2-3; TRBD2 matches at 9 bases. The CDR3 contains 15 residues. After removal of 7 bases from V and 10 bases from J, the junction contained 15 bases not matched to a gene. This CDR3 is CASTLVGASGAAQYF. CDR3 sequence (DNA): TGTGCCAGCACCCTGGTCGGGGCTAGCGGGGCGGCGCAGTATTTT.

The J gene is TRBJ2-2, the V gene TRBV3-1, with D possibly TRBD1 on 5 matching bases. V was pared by 6 bases and J by 6 bases, with 8 bases between. The CDR3 runs to 12 residues. The germline gives CDR1 LGHDT, CDR2 YNNKEL (reference sequence). The CDR3 DNA sequence: TGTGCCAGCAGGTTACAGGCCGGGGAGCTGTTTTTT. This encodes CASRLQAGELFF. The whole variable domain, filled in from reference TRBV3-1 and TRBJ2-2, reads DTAVSQTPKYLVTQMGNDKSIKCEQNLGHDTMYWYKQDSKKFLKIMFSYNNKELIINETVPNRFSPKSPDKAHLNLHINSLELGDSAVYFCASRLQAGELFFGEGSRLTVL.